The 2 T cell receptor beta chains given below trace back to one sample, sequenced in a study of cytomegalovirus exposure and HLA in healthy donors. This PCR relied on a set of 60 Vbeta primers and 13 Jbeta primers. This table comes from immunoSEQ multiplex PCR, and its TCRdb copy is limited to in-frame clones, with some not included. The sample has around 130,000 clones; more than 80% are singletons. Input material: PBMCs. All receptors derive from a woman aged 25-40 years in good health and CMV-seropositive.

The chain employs TRBV15 and TRBJ1-1; no reliable D call. V gave up 0 bases and J gave up 0 bases, with 5 bases separating them. Germline assignment: CDR1 LNHNV and CDR2 YYDKDF (reference sequence). The CDR3 has 14 residues. CDR3 bases: TGTGCCACCAGCAGAGATAGTCTGAACACTGAAGCTTTCTTT. This translates into CATSRDSLNTEAFF.

The J gene is TRBJ1-2, the V gene TRBV6-1, with 9 bases lining up with TRBD1. The CDR3 extends over 13 amino acids. Germline V gene data show CDR1 as MNHNS and CDR2 as SASEGT. The J segment lost 7 bases and the V segment lost 7 bases, leaving 7 bases of the junction unmatched. The CDR3 is CASTVQGAAGYTF. CDR3 DNA: TGTGCCAGCACTGTACAGGGGGCTGCTGGCTACACCTTC.